The sample holds many counts of the clone carrying this T cell receptor (beta chain). No antigen is known for it. The CDR3 is 16 residues long. Trimming cost V 5 bases and J 0 bases, with 14 bases left between them. Germline V CDR1 and CDR2: ENHRY, SYGVKD. The data originate from a study of T cells in Graves' hyperthyroidism and ophthalmopathy. Ophthalmopathy cases met thresholds of Clinical Activity Score at least 3, NOSPECS grade at least 4 and duration under 3 months. Study results and limitations: The model made its ophthalmopathy prediction, and onset followed a median about 5.9 months later.

RNA transcripts provided the source from which TCR beta CDR3 regions were amplified. First-round RT-PCR of the TCR CDR3 relied on the HTBI primer set. MiXCR, applied by TCRdb to the multiplex PCR reads, yields one record per CDR3 protein. The sample comprises over 45,000 distinct CDR3 sequences, 49% of which are singletons, and 9.5% to 15% rests with the top ten. The sequenced sample consisted of blood. The clonotype was recovered from a woman aged 30 to 39 with Graves' ophthalmopathy. The rearrangement joins TRBV10-3 to TRBJ2-1; TRBD1 might be the D (7 bases). Here the CDR3 reads CAISWRDSLSYNEQFF. The CDR3 nucleotides read TGTGCCATCAGTTGGCGGGACAGCCTCTCCTACAATGAGCAGTTCTTC.